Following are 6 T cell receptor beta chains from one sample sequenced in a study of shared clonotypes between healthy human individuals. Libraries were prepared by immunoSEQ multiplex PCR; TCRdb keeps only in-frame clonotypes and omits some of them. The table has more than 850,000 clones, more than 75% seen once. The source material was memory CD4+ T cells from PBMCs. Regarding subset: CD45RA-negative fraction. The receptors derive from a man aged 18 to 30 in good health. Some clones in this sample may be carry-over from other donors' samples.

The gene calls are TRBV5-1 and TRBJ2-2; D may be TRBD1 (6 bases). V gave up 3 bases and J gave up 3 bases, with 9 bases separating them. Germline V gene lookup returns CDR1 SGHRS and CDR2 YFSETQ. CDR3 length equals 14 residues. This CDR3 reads CASSWDTDTGELFF. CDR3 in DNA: TGCGCCAGCAGCTGGGACACCGACACCGGGGAGCTGTTTTTT. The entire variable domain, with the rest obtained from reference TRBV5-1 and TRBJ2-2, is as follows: KAGVTQTPRYLIKTRGQQVTLSCSPISGHRSVSWYQQTPGQGLQFLFEYFSETQRNKGNFPGRFSGRQFSNSRSEMNVSTLELGDSALYLCASSWDTDTGELFFGEGSRLTVL.

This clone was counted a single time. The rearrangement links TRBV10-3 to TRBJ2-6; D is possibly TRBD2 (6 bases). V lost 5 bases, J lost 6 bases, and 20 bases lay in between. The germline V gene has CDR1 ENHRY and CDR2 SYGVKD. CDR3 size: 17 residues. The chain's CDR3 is CAISPHGGDRVANVLTF. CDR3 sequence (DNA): TGTGCCATCAGTCCCCACGGCGGGGATCGGGTGGCCAACGTCCTGACTTTC.

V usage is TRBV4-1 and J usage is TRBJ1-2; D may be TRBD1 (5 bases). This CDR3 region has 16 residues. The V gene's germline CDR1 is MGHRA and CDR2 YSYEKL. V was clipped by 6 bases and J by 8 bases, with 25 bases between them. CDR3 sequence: CASRNPGVNRGEGYTF. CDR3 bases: TGCGCCAGCAGGAATCCCGGGGTAAACCGGGGGGAGGGCTACACCTTC.

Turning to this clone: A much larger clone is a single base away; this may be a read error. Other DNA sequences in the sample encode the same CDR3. DNA of the CDR3: TGCGCCAGCAGCCAAGGACTAGCGGGAGGGTATGAGCAGTTCTTC. Its translation: CASSQGLAGGYEQFF. This sequence joins TRBV4-1 and TRBJ2-1, with 14 positions matching TRBD2. Germline values: CDR1 MGHRA, CDR2 YSYEKL. The CDR3 loop spans 15 amino acids. The junction had 1 base not matched to a gene; V was cut back by 1 base and J by 8 bases.

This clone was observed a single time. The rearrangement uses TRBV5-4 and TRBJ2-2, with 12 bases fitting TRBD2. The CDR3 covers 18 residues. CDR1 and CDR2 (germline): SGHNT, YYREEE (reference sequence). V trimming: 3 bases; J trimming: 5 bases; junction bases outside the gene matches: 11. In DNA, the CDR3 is TGTGCCAGCAGCTCCCGGACTAGCGGGATCGGGTCGACCGGGGAGCTGTTTTTT. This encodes CASSSRTSGIGSTGELFF. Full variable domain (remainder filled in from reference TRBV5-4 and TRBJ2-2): ETGVTQSPTHLIKTRGQQVTLRCSSQSGHNTVSWYQQALGQGPQFIFQYYREEENGRGNFPPRFSGLQFPNYSSELNVNALELDDSALYLCASSSRTSGIGSTGELFFGEGSRLTVL.

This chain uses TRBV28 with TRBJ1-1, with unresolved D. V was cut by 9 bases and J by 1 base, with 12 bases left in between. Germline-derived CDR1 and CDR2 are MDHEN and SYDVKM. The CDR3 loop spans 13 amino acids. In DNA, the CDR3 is TGTGCCAGTCTAGTAGCGACGAACACTGAAGCTTTCTTT. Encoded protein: CASLVATNTEAFF.